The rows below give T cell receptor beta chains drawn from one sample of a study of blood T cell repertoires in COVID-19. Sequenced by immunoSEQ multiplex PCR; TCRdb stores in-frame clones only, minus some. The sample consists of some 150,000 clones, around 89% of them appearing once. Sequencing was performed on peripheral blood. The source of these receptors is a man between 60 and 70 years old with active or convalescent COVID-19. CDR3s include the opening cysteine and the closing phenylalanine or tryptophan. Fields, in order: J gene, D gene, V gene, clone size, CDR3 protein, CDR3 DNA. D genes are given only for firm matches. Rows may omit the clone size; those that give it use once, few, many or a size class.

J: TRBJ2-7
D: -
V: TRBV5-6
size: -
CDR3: CASSPLTGGTYEQYF
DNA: TGTGCCAGCAGCCCATTGACAGGCGGAACCTACGAGCAGTACTTC

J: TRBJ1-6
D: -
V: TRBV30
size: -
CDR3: CAWSEQINSPLHF
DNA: TGTGCCTGGAGTGAACAGATTAATTCACCCCTCCACTTT

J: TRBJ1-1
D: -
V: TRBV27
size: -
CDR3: CASRGDNFNTEAFF
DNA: TGTGCCAGCAGAGGGGACAACTTCAACACTGAAGCTTTCTTT

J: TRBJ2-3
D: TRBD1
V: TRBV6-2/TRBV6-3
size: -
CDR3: CASSYRAVGGQTTDTQYF
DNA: TGTGCCAGCAGTTACCGAGCCGTAGGGGGACAGACCACAGATACGCAGTATTTT

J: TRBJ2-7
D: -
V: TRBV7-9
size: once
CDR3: CASSFPGSSYEQYF
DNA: TGTGCCAGCAGCTTCCCGGGTAGCTCCTACGAGCAGTACTTC

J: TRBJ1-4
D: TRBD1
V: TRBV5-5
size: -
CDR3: CASSLGTGEKLFF
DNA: TGTGCCAGCAGCTTGGGGACAGGGGAAAAACTGTTTTTT

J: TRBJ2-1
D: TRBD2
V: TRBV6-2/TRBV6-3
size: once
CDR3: CASSYGGVAGQFF
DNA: TGTGCCAGCAGTTACGGGGGGGTAGCGGGTCAGTTCTTC

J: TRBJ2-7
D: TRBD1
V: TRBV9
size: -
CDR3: CASSPQGTGGDEQYF
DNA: TGTGCCAGCAGCCCTCAAGGGACAGGGGGAGACGAGCAGTACTTC

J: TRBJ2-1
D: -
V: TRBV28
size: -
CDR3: CASHRDSYNEQFF
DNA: TGTGCCTCCCACAGGGACTCCTACAATGAGCAGTTCTTC

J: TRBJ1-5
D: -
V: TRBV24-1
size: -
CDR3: CATSDLHGQPQHF
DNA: TGTGCCACCAGTGATTTGCACGGTCAGCCCCAGCATTTT

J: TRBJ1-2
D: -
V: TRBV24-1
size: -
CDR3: CATSEGHSSYGYTF
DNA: TGTGCCACCAGTGAAGGACATTCCTCCTATGGCTACACCTTC

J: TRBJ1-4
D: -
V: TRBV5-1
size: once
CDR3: CASSAEATNEKLFF
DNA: TGCGCCAGCAGCGCGGAGGCAACTAATGAAAAACTGTTTTTT

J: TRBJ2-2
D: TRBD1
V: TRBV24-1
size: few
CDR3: CATSPRDSNVGELFF
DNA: TGTGCCACCAGCCCCCGGGACAGCAACGTCGGGGAGCTGTTTTTT

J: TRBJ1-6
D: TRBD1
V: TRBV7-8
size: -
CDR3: CASSIQGAGDSPLHF
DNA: TGTGCCAGCAGCATACAGGGGGCTGGGGATTCACCCCTCCACTTT

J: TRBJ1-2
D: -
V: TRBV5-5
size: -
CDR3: CASSRKSQGGDYGYTF
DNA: TGTGCCAGCAGCCGGAAATCCCAGGGAGGTGACTATGGCTACACCTTC

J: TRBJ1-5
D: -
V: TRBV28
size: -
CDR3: CASNPGSNFNQPQHF
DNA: TGTGCCAGCAACCCGGGTTCAAATTTCAATCAGCCCCAGCATTTT

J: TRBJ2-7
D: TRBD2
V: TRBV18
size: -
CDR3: CASSRERGGGEQYF
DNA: TGTGCCAGCTCACGCGAGCGGGGTGGGGGCGAGCAGTACTTC

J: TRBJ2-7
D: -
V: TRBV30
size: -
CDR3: CAWSVTGSGEQYF
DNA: TGTGCCTGGAGCGTCACGGGTTCGGGCGAGCAGTACTTC

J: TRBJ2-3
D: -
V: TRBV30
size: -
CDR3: CAWSALQSGTQYF
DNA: TGTGCCTGGAGTGCCCTACAGTCCGGTACGCAGTATTTT

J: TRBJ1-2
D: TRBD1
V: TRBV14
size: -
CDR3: CASSQGQGNYGYTF
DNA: TGTGCCAGCAGCCAGGGACAGGGGAACTATGGCTACACCTTC

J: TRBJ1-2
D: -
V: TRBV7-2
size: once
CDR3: CASSSIQALYGYTF
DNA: TGTGCCAGCAGCTCCATACAGGCGCTTTATGGCTACACCTTC

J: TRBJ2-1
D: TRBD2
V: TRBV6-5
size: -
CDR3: CASGGLAGIQAEQFF
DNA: TGTGCCAGCGGGGGACTAGCGGGAATCCAGGCTGAGCAGTTCTTC

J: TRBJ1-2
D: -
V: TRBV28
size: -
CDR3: CASSSGQTYYGYTF
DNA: TGTGCCAGCAGTTCCGGACAGACTTACTATGGCTACACCTTC

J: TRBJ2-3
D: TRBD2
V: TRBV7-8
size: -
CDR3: CASGTSGTSTDTQYF
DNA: TGTGCCAGCGGGACTAGCGGGACGAGCACAGATACGCAGTATTTT

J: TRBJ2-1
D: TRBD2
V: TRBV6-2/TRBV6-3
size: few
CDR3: CASSYQGAGSSGRRYNEQFF
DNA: TGTGCCAGCAGTTACCAGGGAGCGGGTTCGAGCGGGAGACGGTACAATGAGCAGTTCTTC

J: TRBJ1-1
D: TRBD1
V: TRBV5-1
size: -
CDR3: CASSDLTGGSKAFF
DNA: TGCGCCAGCAGCGACCTGACAGGGGGCAGTAAAGCTTTCTTT

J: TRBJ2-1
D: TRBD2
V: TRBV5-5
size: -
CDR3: CASVATGTSRILDYNEQFF
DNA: TGTGCCAGCGTGGCTACCGGGACTAGCAGAATACTCGACTACAATGAGCAGTTCTTC

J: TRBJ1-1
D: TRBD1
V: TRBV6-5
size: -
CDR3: CASSYQQGGNTEAFF
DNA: TGTGCCAGCAGTTACCAGCAGGGGGGGAACACTGAAGCTTTCTTT

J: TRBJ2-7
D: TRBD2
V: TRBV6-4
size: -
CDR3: CASSGSGGSSYEQYF
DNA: TGTGCCAGCAGTGGGAGCGGGGGGAGCTCCTACGAGCAGTACTTC

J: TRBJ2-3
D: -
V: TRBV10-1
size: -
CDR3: CASSESLASSTDTQYF
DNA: TGCGCCAGCAGTGAGTCCCTAGCGTCTAGCACAGATACGCAGTATTTT

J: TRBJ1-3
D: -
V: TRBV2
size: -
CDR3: CASSFRVSGNTIYF
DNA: TGTGCCAGCAGTTTCAGGGTTTCCGGAAACACCATATATTTT

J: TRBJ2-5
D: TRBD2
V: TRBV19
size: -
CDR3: CASSTRTSGGQETQYF
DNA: TGTGCCAGTAGTACCCGGACTAGCGGGGGCCAAGAGACCCAGTACTTC

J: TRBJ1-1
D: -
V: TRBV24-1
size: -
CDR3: CATSDLASTEAFF
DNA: TGTGCCACCAGTGATTTGGCGTCCACTGAAGCTTTCTTT

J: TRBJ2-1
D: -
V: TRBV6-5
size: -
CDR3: CASGRGSGQYNEQFF
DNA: TGTGCCAGCGGGCGGGGCAGCGGGCAATACAATGAGCAGTTCTTC

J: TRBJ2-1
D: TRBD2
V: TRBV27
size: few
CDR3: CASSSLAGGEGEQFF
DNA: TGTGCCAGCAGTTCGCTAGCGGGAGGGGAGGGTGAGCAGTTCTTC

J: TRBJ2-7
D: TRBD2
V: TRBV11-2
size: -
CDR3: CASSLGRTSGSYEQYF
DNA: TGTGCCAGCAGCTTAGGGAGGACTAGCGGGAGTTACGAGCAGTACTTC

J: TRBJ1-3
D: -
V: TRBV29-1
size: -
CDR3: CSVKRFSGNTIYF
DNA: TGCAGCGTAAAGCGTTTCTCTGGAAACACCATATATTTT

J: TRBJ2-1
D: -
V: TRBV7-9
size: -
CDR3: CASSFRSSLYNEQFF
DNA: TGTGCCAGCAGCTTTAGGAGTTCGCTTTACAATGAGCAGTTCTTC

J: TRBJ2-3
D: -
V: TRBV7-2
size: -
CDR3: CASSLEGTDTQYF
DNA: TGTGCCAGCAGCTTAGAGGGGACAGATACGCAGTATTTT

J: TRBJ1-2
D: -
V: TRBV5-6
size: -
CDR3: CASSLRGLEYGYTF
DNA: TGTGCCAGCAGCTTGAGGGGGTTGGAGTATGGCTACACCTTC

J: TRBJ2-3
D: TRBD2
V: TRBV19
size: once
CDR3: CASSFRLAGQDTQYF
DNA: TGTGCCAGTAGCTTTCGGCTAGCGGGACAAGATACGCAGTATTTT

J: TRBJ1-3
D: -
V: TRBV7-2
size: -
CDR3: CASSPEAVGNTIYF
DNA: TGTGCCAGCAGCCCCGAGGCTGTGGGAAACACCATATATTTT

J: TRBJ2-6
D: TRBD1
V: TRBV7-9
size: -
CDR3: CASSLSGGIAGANVLTF
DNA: TGTGCCAGCAGCTTGTCAGGGGGCATCGCTGGGGCCAACGTCCTGACTTTC

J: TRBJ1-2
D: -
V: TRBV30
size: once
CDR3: CAWGPKDNYYGYTF
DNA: TGTGCCTGGGGTCCAAAGGACAATTACTATGGCTACACCTTC

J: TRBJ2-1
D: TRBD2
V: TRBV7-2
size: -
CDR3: CASSLAGGKNNEQFF
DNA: TGTGCCAGCAGCTTAGCGGGGGGGAAAAACAATGAGCAGTTCTTC

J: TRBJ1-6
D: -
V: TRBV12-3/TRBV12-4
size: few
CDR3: CASRPAGSSPLHF
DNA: TGTGCCAGCAGGCCCGCTGGTAGCTCACCCCTCCACTTT

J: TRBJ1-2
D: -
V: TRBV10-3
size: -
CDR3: CAISESIRTAADGFYGYTF
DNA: TGTGCCATCAGTGAGTCGATTCGGACAGCAGCTGATGGTTTCTATGGCTACACCTTC

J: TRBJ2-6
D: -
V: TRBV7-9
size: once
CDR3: CASSEKRTTTGANVLTF
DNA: TGTGCCAGCAGCGAAAAGAGGACAACAACTGGGGCCAACGTCCTGACTTTC

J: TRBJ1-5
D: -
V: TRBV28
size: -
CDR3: CASSLPRQPQHF
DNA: TGTGCCAGCAGTTTACCCCGGCAGCCCCAGCATTTT

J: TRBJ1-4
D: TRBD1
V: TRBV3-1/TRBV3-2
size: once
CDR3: CASSPGTVLEKLFF
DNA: TGTGCCAGCAGCCCCGGGACAGTTTTGGAAAAACTGTTTTTT

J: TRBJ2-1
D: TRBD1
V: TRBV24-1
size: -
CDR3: CATTHGTGTYNEQFF
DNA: TGTGCCACCACCCACGGGACAGGGACTTACAATGAGCAGTTCTTC

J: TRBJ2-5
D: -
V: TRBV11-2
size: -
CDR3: CASSFFKHINRDIVETQYF
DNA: TGTGCCAGCAGCTTCTTCAAGCATATCAACCGGGACATAGTAGAGACCCAGTACTTC

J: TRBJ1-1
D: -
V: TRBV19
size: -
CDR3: CASRTHRKAFF
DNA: TGTGCCAGTAGGACACATCGGAAAGCTTTCTTT

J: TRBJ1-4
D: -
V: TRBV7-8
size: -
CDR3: CASSLELRGPNEKLFF
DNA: TGTGCCAGCAGCTTAGAATTGCGGGGTCCAAATGAAAAACTGTTTTTT

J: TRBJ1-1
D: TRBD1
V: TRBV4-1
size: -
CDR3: CASSSFQGANTEAFF
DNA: TGCGCCAGCAGCTCCTTTCAGGGGGCTAACACTGAAGCTTTCTTT